This T cell receptor beta chain is from a study of CD4 T cells in relation to SARS-CoV-2 and coronaviruses. The CDR3 covers 13 residues. The ends lost 6 bases at V and 8 bases at J; junction bases unmatched: 7. Germline loops: CDR1 MRHNA, CDR2 SNTAGT. The method was immunoSEQ multiplex PCR; TCRdb's version includes in-frame clones alone and lacks a portion of them. This sample carries around 65,000 clones, about 89% of them seen once, and the ten largest clones take 1.5% to 2%. Unexposed donor CD4+ T cells date from about 2011-2018, before the COVID-19 pandemic. The chain couples TRBV6-4 to TRBJ2-1, with 7 nucleotides matching TRBD1. The sequenced material came from memory CD4+ T cells from PBMCs. The sequence was collected from a human donor in good health. CDR3 in DNA: TGTGCCAGCAGATTGACAGGGCATGATGAGCAGTTCTTC. This codes for CASRLTGHDEQFF.